These T cell receptor beta chains were read from a single sample in a study of blood T cell repertoires in COVID-19. Libraries were prepared by immunoSEQ multiplex PCR; TCRdb keeps only in-frame clonotypes and omits some of them. The sample lists 60,000 to 65,000 clones, around nine tenths occurring once. Sequencing input: peripheral blood. These receptor sequences come from an elderly woman with active COVID-19. CDR3s leave out the opening cysteine and the closing phenylalanine or tryptophan.

v_call cdr3_aa
TRBV27 ASSLRGQETQY
TRBV11-3 ASSLDPGQDEKLF
TRBV27 ASSRVEREDPYEQY
TRBV5-8 ASSLRGGASRETQY
TRBV9 ASSSTPDRGGEKLF
TRBV3-1/TRBV3-2 ASSSRAGFSTDTQY
TRBV18 ASSPSDRAGELF
TRBV5-4 ASSLVLRGGSDTQY
TRBV19 ASTKVGQGLGQPQH
TRBV19 ASSQAGLAGYNEQF
TRBV28 ASNFPPGPGGAGELF
TRBV6-1 ASSEVWVGGETQY
TRBV28 ASRTDRVNEQF
TRBV10-1 ASSDVGTSGRKFYEQY
TRBV4-2 ASSVQITNEKLF
TRBV28 ASSPAPRKETQY
TRBV4-1 ASSQVRSGPYNEQF
TRBV5-4 ASSTGTSGAGDIQY
TRBV28 ASSSTVTGELF
TRBV19 ASSIDQGMNTEAF
TRBV11-2 ASSFAGLNEQF
TRBV9 ASSVAGGGAGDTQY
TRBV28 ASSFGGESQPQH
TRBV5-5 ASSWTGEEQY